The 8 T cell receptor beta chains below come from one sample, sequenced in a study of CD8+ T cells in alopecia areata. Reverse transcribed after extraction, RNA yielded cDNA as the sequencing template. The assay was immunoSEQ multiplex PCR, and TCRdb's table has in-frame clones only and misses some. The table records 100,000 to 150,000 clones, roughly 58% of them present only once. Sequenced here: CD4+ T cells sorted from blood, sampled at week 0. Receptors were obtained from a human donor with alopecia areata.

The CDR3 loop is CASSQESPGGGTDTQYF. In DNA, the CDR3 is TGCGCCAGCAGCCAAGAAAGTCCGGGGGGCGGCACAGATACGCAGTATTTT. V usage is TRBV4-1 and J usage is TRBJ2-3; possible D gene TRBD2, 7 bases. The CDR3 is made up of 17 amino acids. The germline V gene has CDR1 MGHRA and CDR2 YSYEKL. V lost 0 bases and J lost 1, with 14 bases in between.

This clone was picked up a small number of times. J is TRBJ2-7 and V is TRBV29-1; the D gene is possibly TRBD1 (6 bases). Trimming left V 6 bases short and J 3 bases short, with 15 bases between. This CDR3 region has 13 residues. Germline V gene lookup returns CDR1 SQVTM and CDR2 ANQGSEA. The CDR3 spells CSVAQGTIYEQYF. The CDR3 DNA sequence: TGCAGCGTGGCCCAGGGGACCATCTACGAGCAGTACTTC.

The chain links TRBV29-1 to TRBJ1-1; D unresolved. There are 14 residues in the CDR3. Germline loops: CDR1 SQVTM, CDR2 ANQGSEA. V was cut by 5 bases and J by 5 bases, with 18 bases left in between. CDR3 region: CSVSFGIPRTEAFF. The CDR3 DNA reads as TGCAGCGTTTCATTTGGGATTCCTAGGACTGAAGCTTTCTTT.

This clone came up once. The genes are TRBV6-6 and TRBJ2-3; 8 bases are a match to TRBD1. Germline loops: CDR1 MNHNY, CDR2 SVGAGI (reference sequence). The ends lost 4 bases at V and 7 bases at J; junction bases unmatched: 7. The CDR3 length is 14 residues. This chain's CDR3 is CASSSGQGGNTQYF. In DNA, the CDR3 is TGTGCCAGCAGTTCCGGACAGGGTGGGAATACGCAGTATTTT.

In its sample, this clone was seen a few times. This chain connects TRBV5-1 to TRBJ2-3; 12 bases align to TRBD1. The CDR3 consists of 15 residues. J was trimmed by 6 bases and V by 4 bases; bases with no gene match: 6. Germline V gene sequence: CDR1 SGHRS, CDR2 YFSETQ. As DNA, the CDR3 is TGCGCCAGCAGCCTCCGGGACAGGGGGCCGGATACGCAGTATTTT. It translates to CASSLRDRGPDTQYF. The full variable domain, in which reference TRBV5-1 and TRBJ2-3 provide the parts outside the CDR3, is KAGVTQTPRYLIKTRGQQVTLSCSPISGHRSVSWYQQTPGQGLQFLFEYFSETQRNKGNFPGRFSGRQFSNSRSEMNVSTLELGDSALYLCASSLRDRGPDTQYFGPGTRLTVL.

The chain joins TRBV5-1 to TRBJ1-1, with D perhaps matching TRBD1 (5 bases). Trimming shortened V by 6 bases and J by 3 bases, and 18 bases separated the two germline ends. The CDR3 is 15 residues long. The germline CDR1 and CDR2 sequences are SGHRS and YFSETQ. CDR3 sequence reads: CASNARGVTDTEAFF. As DNA, the CDR3 is TGCGCCAGCAACGCGAGAGGGGTAACAGACACTGAAGCTTTCTTT.

The chain combines TRBV18 with TRBJ1-1, with D perhaps matching TRBD1 (5 bases). CDR1 and CDR2 (germline): KGHSH, LQKENI. V was shortened by 3 bases and J by 1 base, with 9 bases between the two germline ends. The CDR3 has 14 residues. The CDR3 coding sequence is TGTGCCAGCTCACCGGGCGGACAGAACACTGAAGCTTTCTTT. Translating gives CASSPGGQNTEAFF.

This clone was counted only a few times. The chain uses TRBV5-4 and TRBJ1-2, with TRBD1 matching 9 bases. Germline V lookup: CDR1 SGHNT, CDR2 YYREEE (reference sequence). The CDR3 has 15 amino acids. Trimming cost V 5 bases and J 8 bases; bases outside gene matches: 13. The CDR3 spells CASREGTGGYQGYTF. As DNA, the CDR3 is TGTGCCAGCAGGGAGGGAACAGGGGGCTACCAAGGCTACACCTTC.